This T cell receptor (beta chain) was sequenced in a study of blood T cell repertoires in COVID-19. Study-level background: The United States, Italy and Spain supplied acute and convalescent COVID-19 samples.

Enrollees, about 18 to 100 years old, lived in about two dozen US areas. This clone was recorded many times. The germline gives CDR1 WNHNN, CDR2 SYGVQD (reference sequence). Trimming cost V 9 bases and J 6 bases; bases outside gene matches: 4. CDR3 size: 11 residues. Original analysis: Reference gene primer amplification gave estimated nucleated cell counts. This table comes from immunoSEQ multiplex PCR, and its TCRdb copy is limited to in-frame clones, with some not included. The V and J calls and clone size are taken from that table; D and trimming were inferred from the DNA. The sample holds around 230,000 clones, about 90% seen once.

This sequence joins TRBV10-1 and TRBJ2-7; TRBD1 matches at 8 bases. The receptor's source is a woman aged 40 to 50 with acute COVID-19. Sequencing used PBMCs or T cells enriched from blood (not recorded which). CDR3 nucleotides: TGCGCCAGTTCAGGGGGCGGCGAGCAGTACTTC. Protein: CASSGGGEQYF.